Listed below are T cell receptor beta chains from one sample, sequenced in a study of response to subunit inactivated influenza vaccine. A single record per CDR3 protein comes from TCRdb applying MiXCR to the RT-PCR reads. This sample has around 480,000 distinct CDR3 sequences, with roughly 9.8% found just once. Sequencing was performed on PBMCs from blood, taken roughly 46 days after vaccination. Receptors were obtained from a man in his forties or fifties who received an inactivated influenza vaccine. CDR3s include the opening cysteine and the closing phenylalanine or tryptophan. A D gene is named only where the DNA matches it firmly. The listing skips clone size in some rows; elsewhere it reads once, few, many or a size class.

j_call d_call clone_size cdr3_length v_call cdr3_nt cdr3_aa
TRBJ2-7 TRBD1 many 15 TRBV12-3/TRBV12-4 TGTGCCAGCAGTACACGGACAGGACCTTTGGACGAGCAGTACTTC CASSTRTGPLDEQYF
TRBJ2-7 TRBD2 - 15 TRBV7-2 TGTGCCAGCAGCTCGACGGGACTAGGAGTCTACGAGCAGTACTTC CASSSTGLGVYEQYF
TRBJ1-2 - many 17 TRBV4-1 TGCGCCAGCAGCCAAGGTTTACAGCCAAGACCTAGCTATGGCTACACCTTC CASSQGLQPRPSYGYTF
TRBJ2-5 - - 15 TRBV11-2 TGTGCCAGCAGCAAACGTGAGGGGATACAAGAGACCCAGTACTTC CASSKREGIQETQYF
TRBJ2-5 TRBD1 few 15 TRBV20-1 TGCAGTGCTGACAACCCCGACAGGGGGCAAGAGACCCAGTACTTC CSADNPDRGQETQYF
TRBJ2-3 TRBD1 - 15 TRBV5-1 TGCGCCAGCAGCTTGGGGGACAGGGAGACAGATACGCAGTATTTT CASSLGDRETDTQYF
TRBJ2-2 - - 14 TRBV7-2 TGTGCCAGCAACCCATCCAGGGGTACCGGGGAGCTGTTTTTT CASNPSRGTGELFF
TRBJ2-3 TRBD2 - 19 TRBV4-1 TGCGCCAGCAGCAAATTGCCGGCGGGACTAGCGGGGAGCACAGATACGCAGTATTTT CASSKLPAGLAGSTDTQYF
TRBJ2-3 - many 16 TRBV4-3 TGTGCCAGCAGCCAAGGGGCCGGGGGATTAACGGATACGCAGTATTTT CASSQGAGGLTDTQYF
TRBJ1-3 - - 17 TRBV5-1 TGCGCCAGCAGCTTGGGGTCCGGGGTCACCTCTGGAAACACCATATATTTT CASSLGSGVTSGNTIYF
TRBJ2-1 TRBD1 - 14 TRBV19 TGTGCCAGTGCTGGGACAGGCGTCTACAATGAGCAGTTCTTC CASAGTGVYNEQFF
TRBJ2-1 - - 14 TRBV5-1 TGCGCCAGCAGCCCAGCCCAGGGAGGCAATGAGCAGTTCTTC CASSPAQGGNEQFF
TRBJ1-3 - many 16 TRBV4-2 TGTGCCAGCAGCCAAGATTGGGGGGGTGCTGGAAACACCATATATTTT CASSQDWGGAGNTIYF
TRBJ2-1 - many 13 TRBV4-2 TGTGCCAGCAGCCAATCGGATGCACTGGGGCAGTTCTTC CASSQSDALGQFF
TRBJ2-2 - few 15 TRBV4-1 TGCGCCAGCAGCCCAGACCCTTTCTCCACCGGGGAGCTGTTTTTT CASSPDPFSTGELFF
TRBJ2-1 - many 15 TRBV5-6 TGTGCCAGCAGCCACCAGTCCTTCCGTTACAATGAGCAGTTCTTC CASSHQSFRYNEQFF
TRBJ2-3 - many 14 TRBV29-1 TGCAGCGTTGAAGTGACTCCGGCGGTAGATACGCAGTATTTT CSVEVTPAVDTQYF
TRBJ2-3 - few 12 TRBV20-1 TGCAGTGCTAGATTAGCACTTCATACGCAGTATTTT CSARLALHTQYF
TRBJ2-1 TRBD2 medium-sized 15 TRBV29-1 TGCAGCGTTGAAATGCGACTAGCGGGACAGGCTGAGCAGTTCTTC CSVEMRLAGQAEQFF
TRBJ2-6 TRBD2 - 15 TRBV20-1 TGCAGTGCTTCTAGCGGGAGGGTTGGGGCCAACGTCCTGACTTTC CSASSGRVGANVLTF
TRBJ2-7 - - 13 TRBV7-9 TGTGCCAGCAGCTTTGTTGGGTCCTACGAGCAGTACTTC CASSFVGSYEQYF
TRBJ2-1 - many 12 TRBV29-1 TGCAGCGTTCTGGATGGGACCGATGAGCAGTTCTTC CSVLDGTDEQFF
TRBJ1-1 - - 13 TRBV29-1 TGCAGCGTTCGGCACAGTACTGGGACTGAAGCTTTCTTT CSVRHSTGTEAFF
TRBJ2-3 - few 12 TRBV29-1 TGCAGCGTTGACCCCTCCACAGATACGCAGTATTTT CSVDPSTDTQYF
TRBJ2-3 - - 16 TRBV7-2 TGTGCCAGCAGCTTAGCGGGACGGGAGAGCGCAGATACGCAGTATTTT CASSLAGRESADTQYF
TRBJ2-3 TRBD1 - 15 TRBV5-1 TGCGCCAGCAGCTTGGTTGACAGGGGCACAGATACGCAGTATTTT CASSLVDRGTDTQYF
TRBJ2-3 - few 17 TRBV7-2 TGTGCCAGCAGCTTAGCCCCAGGGACTCGAGGCACAGATACGCAGTATTTT CASSLAPGTRGTDTQYF
TRBJ2-7 - - 12 TRBV24-1 TGTGCCACCAGTGATTTTGGTAGGGAACGGTACTTC CATSDFGRERYF
TRBJ2-7 - - 16 TRBV13 TGTGCCAGCAGCTTGGGCAGGGGAAGTGGCTCCTACGAGCAGTACTTC CASSLGRGSGSYEQYF
TRBJ2-3 - many 15 TRBV20-1 TGCAGTGCTAGAGACCGGGCCCCCAATACGGATACGCAGTATTTT CSARDRAPNTDTQYF
TRBJ2-2 - many 15 TRBV29-1 TGCAGCGTTGAAGATGGGGTCGGGTACACCGGGGAGCTGTTTTTT CSVEDGVGYTGELFF
TRBJ2-7 TRBD2 many 12 TRBV5-1 TGCGCCAGCAGCTCTCGGGGGGAGGAGCAGTACTTC CASSSRGEEQYF
TRBJ2-2 TRBD2 - 16 TRBV5-1 TGCGCCAGCAGATCCGGGACTAGCGGAAACACCGGGGAGCTGTTTTTT CASRSGTSGNTGELFF
TRBJ2-3 - few 14 TRBV5-1 TGCGCCAGCAGCTTGGGACAACCCACAGATACGCAGTATTTT CASSLGQPTDTQYF
TRBJ2-1 - - 15 TRBV2 TGTGCCAGCAGTGAAGCCGGGACTCGGTACAATGAGCAGTTCTTC CASSEAGTRYNEQFF
TRBJ2-6 - few 15 TRBV6-1 TGTGCCAGCACGGGCCAACCCTCTGGGGCCAACGTCCTGACTTTC CASTGQPSGANVLTF
TRBJ2-7 - many 14 TRBV12-3/TRBV12-4 TGTGCCAGCAGTACCGGGACATACTCCTACGAGCAGTACTTC CASSTGTYSYEQYF
TRBJ1-1 - many 16 TRBV20-1 TGCAGTGCTAGCCCCCGTGACCATTTTAGGAACACTGAAGCTTTCTTT CSASPRDHFRNTEAFF
TRBJ2-5 TRBD2 - 17 TRBV7-2 TGTGCCAGCAGCTTAGCGACCACTAGCGGAACCCAAGAGACCCAGTACTTC CASSLATTSGTQETQYF
TRBJ2-1 - few 14 TRBV7-9 TGTGCCAGCAGCTCAGACTCTTCATACGGTGAGCAGTTCTTC CASSSDSSYGEQFF